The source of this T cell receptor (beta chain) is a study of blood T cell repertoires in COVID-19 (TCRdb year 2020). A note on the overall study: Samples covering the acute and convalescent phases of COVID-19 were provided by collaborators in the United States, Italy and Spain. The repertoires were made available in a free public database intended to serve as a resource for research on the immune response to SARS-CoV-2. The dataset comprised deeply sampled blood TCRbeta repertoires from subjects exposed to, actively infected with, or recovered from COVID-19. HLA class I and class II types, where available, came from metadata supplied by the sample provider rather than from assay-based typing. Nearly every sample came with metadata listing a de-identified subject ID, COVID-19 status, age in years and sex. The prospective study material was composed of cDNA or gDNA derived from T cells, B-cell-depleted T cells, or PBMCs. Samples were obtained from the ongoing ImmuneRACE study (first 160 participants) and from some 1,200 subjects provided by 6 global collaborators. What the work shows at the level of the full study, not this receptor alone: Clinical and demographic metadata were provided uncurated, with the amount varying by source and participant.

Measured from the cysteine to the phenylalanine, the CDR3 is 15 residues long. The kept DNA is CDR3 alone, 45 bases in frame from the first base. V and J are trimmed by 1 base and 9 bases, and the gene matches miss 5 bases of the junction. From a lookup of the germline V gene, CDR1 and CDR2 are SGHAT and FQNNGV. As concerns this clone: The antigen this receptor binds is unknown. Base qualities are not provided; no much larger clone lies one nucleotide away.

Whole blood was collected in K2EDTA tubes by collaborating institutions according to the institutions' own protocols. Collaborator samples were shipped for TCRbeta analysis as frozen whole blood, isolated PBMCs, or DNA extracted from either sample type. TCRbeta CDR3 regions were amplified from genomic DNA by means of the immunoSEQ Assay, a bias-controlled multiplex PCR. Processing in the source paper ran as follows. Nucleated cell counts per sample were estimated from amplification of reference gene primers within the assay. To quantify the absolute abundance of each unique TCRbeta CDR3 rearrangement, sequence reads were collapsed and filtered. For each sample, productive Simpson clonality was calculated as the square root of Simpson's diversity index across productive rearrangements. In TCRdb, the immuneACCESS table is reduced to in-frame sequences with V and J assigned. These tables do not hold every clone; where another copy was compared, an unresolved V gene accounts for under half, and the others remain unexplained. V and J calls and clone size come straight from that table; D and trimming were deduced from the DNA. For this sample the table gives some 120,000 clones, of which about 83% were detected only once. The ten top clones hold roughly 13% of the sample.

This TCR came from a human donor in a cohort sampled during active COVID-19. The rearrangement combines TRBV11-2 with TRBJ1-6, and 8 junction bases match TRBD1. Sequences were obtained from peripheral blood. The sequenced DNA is TGTGCCAGCAGCTTAGCACAGGGGGGTGTTTCACCCCTCCACTTT. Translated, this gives CASSLAQGGVSPLHF.